At least ten counts were recorded for the clone carrying this T cell receptor (beta chain). Its antigen remains unknown. This sample was included in a study of human T cells and chemical hapten exposure. About the study: Per-sample TCR yield variation was attributed mainly to small pooled library volume differences.

General study findings and limits: High-frequency TCRs, those above 1 in 1000, stayed the same after DPC sensitization. Expanded TCRs grouped into significantly more large CDR3 similarity clusters than controls produced.

TCRdb re-derived calls from the RACE reads in MiXCR, one entry per CDR3 protein. This table has approximately 400,000 distinct CDR3 sequences, 4% to 6% appearing once. Specified time point: pre-sensitization, week 0. This sample's treatment: therapeutic diphenylcyclopropenone sensitization with weekly scalp DPC. Trimming left V 6 bases short and J 0 bases short, with 18 bases between. The CDR3 contains 16 residues. CDR1 SNHLY and CDR2 FYNNEI come from the germline V gene. The source material was whole blood, sampled in connection with sensitization to the hapten diphenylcyclopropenone (DPC). This receptor was taken from a woman in her forties or fifties with alopecia areata. Some clones in this sample may be carry-over from other donors' samples. J is TRBJ2-7 and V is TRBV2; D tentatively reads TRBD1 or TRBD2 (5 bases each). The CDR3 DNA is TGTGCCAGCAGGGTAGGGACGGGTGCCCGCTCCTACGAGCAGTACTTC. Translation: CASRVGTGARSYEQYF. Drawing the rest from reference TRBV2 and TRBJ2-7, the complete variable domain is EPEVTQTPSHQVTQMGQEVILRCVPISNHLYFYWYRQILGQKVEFLVSFYNNEISEKSEIFDDQFSVERPDGSNFTLKIRSTKLEDSAMYFCASRVGTGARSYEQYFGPGTRLTVT.